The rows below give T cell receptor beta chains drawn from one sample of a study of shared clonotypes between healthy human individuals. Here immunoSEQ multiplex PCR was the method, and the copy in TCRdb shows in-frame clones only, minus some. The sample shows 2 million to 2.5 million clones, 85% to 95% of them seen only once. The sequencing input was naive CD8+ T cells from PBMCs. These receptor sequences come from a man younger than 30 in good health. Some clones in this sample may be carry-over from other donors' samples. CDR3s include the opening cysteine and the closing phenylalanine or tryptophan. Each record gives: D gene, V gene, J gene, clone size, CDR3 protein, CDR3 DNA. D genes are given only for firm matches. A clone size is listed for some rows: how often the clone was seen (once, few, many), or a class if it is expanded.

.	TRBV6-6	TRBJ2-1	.	CASSYSSGSKGNEQFF	TGTGCCAGCAGTTACTCTTCCGGCTCAAAGGGCAATGAGCAGTTCTTC
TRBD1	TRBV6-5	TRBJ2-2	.	CAGRDSNTGELFF	TGTGCCGGACGGGACAGCAACACCGGGGAGCTGTTTTTT
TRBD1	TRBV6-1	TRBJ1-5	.	CASSGDRTGNQPQHF	TGTGCCAGCAGTGGGGACAGAACCGGTAATCAGCCCCAGCATTTT
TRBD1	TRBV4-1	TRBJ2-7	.	CASSQVRDRGHEQYF	TGCGCCAGCAGCCAAGTACGGGACAGGGGACACGAGCAGTACTTC
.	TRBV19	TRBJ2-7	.	CASSIDVAYEQYF	TGTGCCAGTAGTATAGATGTCGCCTACGAGCAGTACTTC
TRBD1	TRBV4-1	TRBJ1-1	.	CASSQDRQGATEAFF	TGCGCCAGCAGCCAAGACCGGCAGGGGGCAACTGAAGCTTTCTTT
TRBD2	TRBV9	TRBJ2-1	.	CASSPSGTSGLNEQFF	TGTGCCAGCAGCCCATCCGGGACTAGCGGACTGAATGAGCAGTTCTTC
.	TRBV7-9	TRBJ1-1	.	CASSLGGWNTEAFF	TGTGCCAGCAGCTTAGGGGGCTGGAACACTGAAGCTTTCTTT
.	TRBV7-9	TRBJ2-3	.	CASSPLTHGPTDTQYF	TGTGCCAGCAGCCCCCTGACCCACGGCCCTACAGATACGCAGTATTTT
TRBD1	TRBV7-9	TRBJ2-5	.	CASSLPGTGGETQYF	TGTGCCAGCAGCTTGCCCGGGACAGGAGGGGAGACCCAGTACTTC
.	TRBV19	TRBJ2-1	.	CASSIDRSQTFPYNEQFF	TGTGCCAGTAGTATAGATAGGTCCCAGACCTTTCCGTACAATGAGCAGTTCTTC
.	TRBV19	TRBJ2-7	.	CASSITSSGEQYF	TGTGCCAGTAGTATAACTAGCTCCGGGGAGCAGTACTTC
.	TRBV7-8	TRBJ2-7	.	CATQLSGGSAYEQYF	TGTGCCACCCAGCTTAGTGGTGGGAGTGCCTACGAGCAGTACTTC
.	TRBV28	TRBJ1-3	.	CASSVRDSGNTIYF	TGTGCCAGCAGTGTCAGAGACTCTGGAAACACCATATATTTT
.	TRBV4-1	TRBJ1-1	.	CASSPYTGTVNTEAFF	TGCGCCAGCAGCCCATATACCGGGACGGTAAACACTGAAGCTTTCTTT
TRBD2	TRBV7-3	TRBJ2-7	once	CASSASGGSVEQYF	TGTGCCAGCAGCGCTAGCGGGGGGAGCGTCGAGCAGTACTTC
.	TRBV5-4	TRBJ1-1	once	CASSLGWQGNTEAFF	TGTGCCAGCAGCTTGGGATGGCAGGGGAACACTGAAGCTTTCTTT
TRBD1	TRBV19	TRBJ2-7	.	CASSTTRQGFGEQYF	TGTGCCAGTAGTACTACTCGACAGGGGTTCGGCGAGCAGTACTTC
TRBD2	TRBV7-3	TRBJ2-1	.	CASSPFTAGGYNEQFF	TGTGCCAGCAGCCCCTTCACAGCGGGAGGGTACAATGAGCAGTTCTTC
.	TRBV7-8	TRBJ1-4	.	CASSLEGYGINEKLFF	TGTGCCAGCAGCTTAGAGGGGTATGGGATTAATGAAAAACTGTTTTTT
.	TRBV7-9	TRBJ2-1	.	CASSPPSLALNEQFF	TGTGCCAGCAGCCCCCCCTCCCTAGCGCTGAATGAGCAGTTCTTC
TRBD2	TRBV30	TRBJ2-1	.	CAWTGLVDDEQFF	TGTGCCTGGACGGGACTAGTGGACGATGAGCAGTTCTTC
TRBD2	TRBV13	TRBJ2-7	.	CASSSDQTSGTSSYEQYF	TGTGCCAGCAGCTCCGACCAGACTTCCGGGACTAGCAGTTACGAGCAGTACTTC
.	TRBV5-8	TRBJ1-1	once	CASSPSWGGTEAFF	TGTGCCAGCAGCCCGTCCTGGGGGGGCACTGAAGCTTTCTTT
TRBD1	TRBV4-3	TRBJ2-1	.	CASSQGQGYNEQFF	TGCGCCAGCAGCCAGGGACAGGGCTACAATGAGCAGTTCTTC
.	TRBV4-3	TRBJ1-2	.	CASSPKATNYGYTF	TGCGCCAGCAGCCCGAAGGCGACTAACTATGGCTACACCTTC
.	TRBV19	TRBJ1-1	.	CASSPRTAGYTEAFF	TGTGCCAGTAGTCCCCGGACAGCCGGTTACACTGAAGCTTTCTTT
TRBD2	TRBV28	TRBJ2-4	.	CASSLRLAGGTNIQYF	TGTGCCAGCAGTCTCCGACTAGCGGGAGGAACAAACATTCAGTACTTC
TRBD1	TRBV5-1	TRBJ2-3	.	CASSLRAGGGTDTQYF	TGCGCCAGCAGCTTGAGGGCAGGGGGAGGCACAGATACGCAGTATTTT
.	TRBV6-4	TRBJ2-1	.	CASSDGGAGEQFF	TGTGCCAGCAGTGATGGTGGCGCGGGTGAGCAGTTCTTC
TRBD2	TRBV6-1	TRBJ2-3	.	CATSHLRGGTDTQYF	TGTGCCACCTCTCACCTTCGGGGGGGCACAGATACGCAGTATTTT
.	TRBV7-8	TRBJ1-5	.	CASSLLGGGSYQPQHF	TGTGCCAGCAGCTTGCTAGGGGGGGGCTCGTATCAGCCCCAGCATTTT
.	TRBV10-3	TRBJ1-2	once	CAIAPGGRVLDGYTF	TGTGCCATAGCCCCGGGGGGGAGGGTGCTTGATGGCTACACCTTC
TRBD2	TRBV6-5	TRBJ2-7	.	CASSYRGGSGPYEQYF	TGTGCCAGCAGTTACCGTGGCGGGAGCGGCCCCTACGAGCAGTACTTC
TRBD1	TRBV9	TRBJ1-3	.	CASQDRGGNTIYF	TGTGCCTCTCAGGACAGGGGAGGAAACACCATATATTTT
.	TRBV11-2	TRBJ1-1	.	CASSLAPREGAFF	TGTGCCAGCAGCTTAGCACCAAGGGAGGGGGCTTTCTTT
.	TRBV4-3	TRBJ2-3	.	CASSQVWTPPGDTQYF	TGCGCCAGCAGCCAAGTCTGGACTCCACCCGGGGATACGCAGTATTTT
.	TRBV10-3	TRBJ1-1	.	CAISETGINTEAFF	TGTGCCATCAGTGAGACAGGGATTAACACTGAAGCTTTCTTT
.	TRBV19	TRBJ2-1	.	CASSLWGSGSSYNEQFF	TGTGCCAGTAGTTTATGGGGAAGCGGAAGCTCCTACAATGAGCAGTTCTTC
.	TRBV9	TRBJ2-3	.	CASSVSGATDTQYF	TGTGCCAGCAGCGTATCGGGAGCAACAGATACGCAGTATTTT
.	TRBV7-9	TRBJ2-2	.	CASSPPLGGAGELFF	TGTGCCAGCAGCCCGCCCCTAGGGGGAGCCGGGGAGCTGTTTTTT
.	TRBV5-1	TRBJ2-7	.	CASSPGLLPEQYF	TGCGCCAGCAGCCCCGGATTGCTTCCCGAGCAGTACTTC
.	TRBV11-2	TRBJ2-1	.	CASSLELTGEQFF	TGTGCCAGCAGCTTAGAACTGACGGGCGAGCAGTTCTTC
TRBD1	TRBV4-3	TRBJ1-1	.	CASSQGTARGTEAFF	TGCGCCAGCAGCCAGGGGACAGCCCGAGGCACTGAAGCTTTCTTT